A selection of T cell receptor beta chains follows, all from one sample in a study of T-cell reconstitution after alpha-beta-depleted transplantation in children. TCRdb re-analysed the PCR reads in MiXCR, keeping a single row per CDR3 protein. The sample consists of 190,000 or so distinct CDR3 sequences, 14% to 15% of them appearing once. Source: PBMCs from the stem cell graft donor, taken from the stem cell graft. The receptors come from a human donor who donated a stem cell graft to a child with acute lymphoblastic leukemia. Each CDR3 is given without its conserved first and last residue. The D gene is left open where the match is weak.

TRBD1 | TRBV7-8 | ASSLYRGESYEQY
TRBD1 | TRBV12-3/TRBV12-4 | ASSTGTGGNTIY
TRBD2 | TRBV5-1 | ASSHPLTLAGDTDTQY
TRBD1 | TRBV29-1 | SVEKEPGGEDNNYGYT
- | TRBV11-3 | ASSLSYSGAEAF
TRBD2 | TRBV5-1 | ASSSSGTTRDTQY
- | TRBV12-3/TRBV12-4 | ASSLTLGAQGYT
- | TRBV20-1 | SATTGRQRTDTQY
TRBD2 | TRBV11-3 | ASSPTTSGTLPF
- | TRBV10-3 | AISEPERSYNEQF
- | TRBV5-1 | ASSFSVANTGELF
- | TRBV4-1 | ASSQGMRRQVNTEAF
- | TRBV5-1 | ASRNDHQSLYGYT
TRBD1 | TRBV12-3/TRBV12-4 | ASSLRQGLAGANVLT
- | TRBV7-2 | ASSLTGSNYGYT
- | TRBV7-8 | ASSPLPGTGELF
TRBD1 | TRBV12-3/TRBV12-4 | ASSPRTGIGEKLF
TRBD1 | TRBV20-1 | SARPGQAGFYEQY
TRBD1 | TRBV29-1 | SVEMGQGGETQY
TRBD2 | TRBV20-1 | SARALAGAYNEQF
TRBD1 | TRBV25-1 | ASSTRQGGSTGELF
TRBD1 | TRBV28 | ASSSLAGGDILNIQY
- | TRBV5-1 | ASSVGSPMNTEAF
- | TRBV2 | ATTAFGSYNEQF
- | TRBV5-6 | ASSFRVAGLYEQY
- | TRBV11-3 | ASSLGIITTEAF
TRBD2 | TRBV7-9 | ASSRGLAGYNEQF
TRBD1 | TRBV5-1 | ASSLAGQGQIYEQY
- | TRBV29-1 | SVGLPGAGREVIREQF